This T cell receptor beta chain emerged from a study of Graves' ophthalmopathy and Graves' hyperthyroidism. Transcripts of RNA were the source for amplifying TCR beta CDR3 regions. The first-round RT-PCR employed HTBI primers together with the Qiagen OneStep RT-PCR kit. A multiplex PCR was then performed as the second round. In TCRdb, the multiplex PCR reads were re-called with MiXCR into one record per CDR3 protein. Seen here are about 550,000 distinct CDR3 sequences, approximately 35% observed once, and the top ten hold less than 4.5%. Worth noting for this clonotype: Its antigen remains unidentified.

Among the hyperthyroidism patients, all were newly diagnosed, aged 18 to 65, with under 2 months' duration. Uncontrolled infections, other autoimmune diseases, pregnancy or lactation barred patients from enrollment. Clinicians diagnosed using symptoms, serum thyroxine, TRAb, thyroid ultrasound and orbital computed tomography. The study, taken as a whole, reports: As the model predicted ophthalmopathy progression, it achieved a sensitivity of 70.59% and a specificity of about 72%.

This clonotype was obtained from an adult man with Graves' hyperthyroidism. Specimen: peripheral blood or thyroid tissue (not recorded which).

The CDR3 sequence is CSVRDGRYEQYF. In DNA form, the CDR3 reads TGCAGCGTCCGGGACGGCCGCTACGAGCAGTACTTC. The chain has TRBV29-1 and TRBJ2-7; D assignment may be TRBD1 or TRBD2 (5 bases each). The V gene lost 6 bases and the J gene lost 3 bases, with 12 bases spanning the gap. The CDR3 runs to 12 residues. CDR1 is SQVTM and CDR2 is ANQGSEA in the germline V gene.